These 25 T cell receptor beta chains were sequenced from one sample in a study of early T cells in non-severe SARS-CoV-2 infection. Each CDR3 protein is one row after TCRdb ran MiXCR on the 5' RACE reads. The data show more than 85,000 distinct CDR3 sequences, roughly 17% seen once. Sequencing used whole blood, obtained at baseline. These TCRs come from an adult who was a healthcare worker with PCR-confirmed SARS-CoV-2 infection or an uninfected control (not recorded which).

Ten or more counts support this clonotype. The chain couples TRBV7-9 to TRBJ1-1; D is undetermined. Germline V gene sequence: CDR1 SEHNR, CDR2 FQNEAQ (reference sequence). V lost 5 bases to trimming and J lost 0 bases, with 7 bases between them. CDR3 length equals 13 residues. This CDR3 is CASSAALNTEAFF. The CDR3 DNA sequence: TGTGCCAGCAGCGCCGCCTTGAACACTGAAGCTTTCTTT. Looking up the rest from reference TRBV7-9 and TRBJ1-1 gives the full variable domain: DTGVSQNPRHKITKRGQNVTFRCDPISEHNRLYWYRQTLGQGPEFLTYFQNEAQLEKSRLLSDRFSAERPKGSFSTLEIQRTEQGDSAMYLCASSAALNTEAFFGQGTRLTVV.

This clonotype was seen a handful of times. The chain joins TRBV28 to TRBJ2-5, with D uncertain. V was trimmed by 2 bases and J by 5 bases, leaving 9 bases between them. CDR3 length: 13 amino acids. Per the germline V gene, CDR1 is MDHEN and CDR2 is SYDVKM. Here the CDR3 reads CASSLIGSETQYF. CDR3 bases: TGTGCCAGCAGTTTAATTGGGTCGGAGACCCAGTACTTC.

This clonotype has just a few counts. The junction departs from the called germline gene at one end, perhaps through a read error. The chain employs TRBV24-1 and TRBJ2-2, with 7 nucleotides matching TRBD1. Germline assignment: CDR1 KGHDR and CDR2 SFDVKD. The CDR3 contains 17 residues. Here the CDR3 DNA reads TGTGCCACCAGTGGTTTGACAGGGTCCATGGGCACCGGGGAGCTGTTTTTT. Residues: CATSGLTGSMGTGELFF.

This clonotype was observed many times. The chain recombines TRBV7-9 with TRBJ2-2; D remains unclear. This CDR3 has 14 amino acids. V was cut by 1 base and J by 7 bases, with 10 bases left in between. The germline gives CDR1 SEHNR, CDR2 FQNEAQ (reference sequence). In DNA, the CDR3 is TGTGCCAGCAGCTTAGAAGGAGTCAACGGGGAGCTGTTTTTT. This sequence encodes CASSLEGVNGELFF.

The chain carries TRBV6-2 or TRBV6-3 and TRBJ2-7; D unclear. Trimming shortened V by 0 bases and J by 2 bases, and 8 bases separated the two germline ends. This CDR3 has 14 amino acids. CDR1 and CDR2 (germline): MNHEY, SVGEGT. CDR3 residues: CASSYSASAYEQYF. The DNA for the CDR3 is TGTGCCAGCAGTTACTCAGCGTCCGCCTACGAGCAGTACTTC.

There are a few counts of this clonotype. V and J are TRBV20-1 and TRBJ2-3, with D possibly being TRBD1 (6 bases). CDR3 length equals 14 residues. Germline assignment: CDR1 DFQATT and CDR2 SNEGSKA (reference sequence). Trimming removed 0 bases from V and 5 bases from J, with 12 bases in between. The CDR3: CSARDGGQGDTQYF. The CDR3 region has the DNA TGCAGTGCTAGAGATGGGGGCCAGGGAGATACGCAGTATTTT.

The chain joins TRBV7-6 to TRBJ2-5, with no clear D. CDR1 SGHVS and CDR2 FNYEAQ come from the germline V gene. Trimming shortened V by 5 bases and J by 5 bases, and 12 bases separated the two germline ends. CDR3 size: 13 residues. CDR3 in amino acids: CASSAATHETQYF. DNA for the CDR3: TGTGCCAGCAGCGCGGCAACTCACGAGACCCAGTACTTC.

This chain connects TRBV3-1 to TRBJ1-1; D is perhaps TRBD1 (6 bases). V was pared by 7 bases and J by 0 bases, with 9 bases between. The CDR3 length is 13 residues. Per germline, CDR1 LGHDT and CDR2 YNNKEL (reference sequence). Written as DNA, the CDR3 is TGTGCCAGCATCGGGACACTGAACACTGAAGCTTTCTTT. Its translation is CASIGTLNTEAFF.

This clonotype was seen a few times. J is TRBJ2-3 and V is TRBV7-9, with D hard to call. The CDR3 has 14 residues. Trimming stripped 5 bases from V and 2 bases from J, with 11 bases between. Germline-derived CDR1 and CDR2 are SEHNR and FQNEAQ (reference sequence). DNA for the CDR3: TGTGCCAGCAGCCCCGTAGGCTCCACAGATACGCAGTATTTT. Amino acid sequence: CASSPVGSTDTQYF.

There are a few counts of this clonotype. The rearrangement links TRBV13 to TRBJ2-7; D not resolved. The germline V gene encodes CDR1 PRHDT and CDR2 FYEKMQ (reference sequence). This CDR3 has 13 amino acids. Trimming removed 5 bases from V and 6 bases from J, with 14 bases in between. Here the CDR3 reads CASSGLDYFEQYF. In DNA form, the CDR3 reads TGTGCCAGCAGCGGGCTGGATTATTTCGAGCAGTACTTC.

The rearrangement links TRBV11-2 to TRBJ2-1; TRBD2 agrees at 8 bases. The CDR3 runs 15 residues. Trimming took 5 bases from V and 7 from J; bases not matched to a gene: 10. Germline values: CDR1 SGHAT, CDR2 FQNNGV. The CDR3 region has the DNA TGTGCCAGCAGCCTTGTGACTAGCGCGAGAAATGAGCAGTTCTTC. Translation: CASSLVTSARNEQFF.

This clonotype was seen a handful of times. The gene calls are TRBV15 and TRBJ2-1; D is perhaps TRBD2 (5 bases). CDR3 length: 16 amino acids. In germline, CDR1 is LNHNV, CDR2 YYDKDF (reference sequence). The V and J ends lost 0 bases and 0 bases respectively, with 9 bases between them. CDR3 coding DNA: TGTGCCACCAGCAGAGATGGGAGCGGCTCCTACAATGAGCAGTTCTTC. This sequence encodes CATSRDGSGSYNEQFF.

This clonotype has just a few counts. The chain combines TRBV12-3 or TRBV12-4 with TRBJ2-7, with TRBD2 matching 8 bases. With V trimmed by 5 bases and J by 3 bases, 6 bases remained unmatched. The CDR3 runs to 14 residues. CDR3 in DNA: TGTGCCAGCAGTATCAGCGGGAGTCACTACGAGCAGTACTTC. Translation: CASSISGSHYEQYF.

This clonotype was seen more than once but under ten times. V is TRBV12-3 or TRBV12-4 and J is TRBJ2-3; TRBD2 matches 11 bases. The CDR3 extends over 17 amino acids. With V trimmed by 6 bases and J by 11 bases, 19 bases remained unmatched. In DNA, the CDR3 is TGTGCCAGCAGGACCTTTCTAGCGGGAGGTAGGGCGGGGATGCAGTATTTT. Translated: CASRTFLAGGRAGMQYF.

V is TRBV13 and J is TRBJ2-4, with D possibly matching TRBD1 (5 bases). The CDR3 has 14 amino acids. With 3 bases removed from V and 8 bases from J, the gap between germline ends came to 14 bases. Germline CDR1 and CDR2: PRHDT and FYEKMQ (reference sequence). CDR3 coding DNA: TGTGCCAGCAGCTTCAACAGGTTTGCGGACATTCAGTACTTC. Protein sequence: CASSFNRFADIQYF.

This clonotype turned up a few times. The chain recombines TRBV5-1 with TRBJ2-6, with 10 bases fitting TRBD1. J lost 0 bases, V lost 4 bases, and 4 bases had no gene match. CDR3 length: 17 amino acids. Germline lookup yields CDR1 SGHRS and CDR2 YFSETQ. The chain's CDR3 is CASSGTGASSGANVLTF. DNA of the CDR3: TGCGCCAGCAGCGGGACAGGGGCTTCCTCTGGGGCCAACGTCCTGACTTTC.

The rearrangement links TRBV6-6 to TRBJ1-1; D might be TRBD1 (5 bases). CDR3 length: 12 amino acids. From germline, CDR1 is MNHNY and CDR2 SVGAGI (reference sequence). The V end was cut by 10 bases, the J end by 6 bases, with 15 bases between. The CDR3 loop is CATKPGGAEAFF. The CDR3 region has the DNA TGTGCCACGAAGCCAGGAGGGGCTGAAGCTTTCTTT.

The sample holds many counts of this clonotype. The gene calls are TRBV20-1 and TRBJ2-7; the match to TRBD2 covers 7 bases. The CDR3 has 15 amino acids. V shed 0 bases and J 3 bases; nucleotides not matched to a gene: 8. The germline CDR1 and CDR2 sequences are DFQATT and SNEGSKA (reference sequence). In nucleotides, the CDR3 is TGCAGTGCTAGAGATGAGGGAGGGCCGGACTACGAGCAGTACTTC. Translation: CSARDEGGPDYEQYF.

This clonotype occurred many times. The chain employs TRBV29-1 and TRBJ2-1; D is unresolved. The CDR3 is 15 amino acids. V shed 7 bases and J shed 0 bases, with 16 bases lying between them. The germline CDR1 and CDR2 sequences are SQVTM and ANQGSEA. The DNA for the CDR3 is TGCAGCGGGGGAATTATGACGAGCTCCTACAATGAGCAGTTCTTC. Encoded protein: CSGGIMTSSYNEQFF.

The chain is built from TRBV7-7 and TRBJ2-7; 9 bases fit TRBD1. Trimming cost V 4 bases and J 2 bases; bases outside gene matches: 18. Germline V gives CDR1 SSHAT, CDR2 FNYEAQ (reference sequence). This CDR3 has 19 residues. The CDR3 bases are TGTGCCAGCAGCTCGTTACAGGGGGCAACCACACTCTCCCCCTACGAGCAGTACTTC. Its protein product is CASSSLQGATTLSPYEQYF.

This chain connects TRBV10-3 to TRBJ1-1; D unresolved. The germline CDR1 and CDR2 sequences are ENHRY and SYGVKD. The CDR3 consists of 12 residues. V was trimmed by 4 bases and J by 0 bases, leaving 3 bases between them. CDR3 sequence: CAISAMNTEAFF. CDR3 bases: TGTGCCATCAGTGCTATGAACACTGAAGCTTTCTTT.

The V call is TRBV27, the J call TRBJ1-4; 7 positions agree with TRBD1. CDR1 and CDR2 (germline): MNHEY, SMNVEV (reference sequence). J was trimmed by 8 bases and V by 6 bases; bases with no gene match: 12. The CDR3 totals 15 residues. CDR3 region: CASSPLGRGQEKLFF. The CDR3 DNA sequence: TGTGCCAGCAGCCCCCTGGGGAGGGGGCAAGAAAAACTGTTTTTT.

V gene TRBV7-9 combines with J gene TRBJ2-1, with unresolved D. Looked up from germline, CDR1 is SEHNR and CDR2 is FQNEAQ (reference sequence). The germline V and J ends were trimmed by 4 bases and 7 bases, with 11 bases remaining between them. This CDR3 is 13 amino acids long. Written as DNA, the CDR3 is TGTGCCAGCAGCTGGGATTACTTTAATGAGCAGTTCTTC. It yields the protein CASSWDYFNEQFF.

The sample holds a few counts of this clonotype. The chain uses TRBV29-1 and TRBJ2-7; D is ambiguous. Germline-derived CDR1 and CDR2 are SQVTM and ANQGSEA. The length of the CDR3 is 12 residues. V was pared by 6 bases and J by 4 bases, with 13 bases between. The CDR3 region is CSVYDIGYEQYF. CDR3 bases: TGCAGCGTATACGATATTGGGTACGAGCAGTACTTC.

This chain connects TRBV2 to TRBJ2-1; D gene ambiguous. Trimming removed 0 bases at V and 10 bases at J, with 10 bases between. Germline V gene sequence: CDR1 SNHLY, CDR2 FYNNEI. CDR3 length: 13 amino acids. The CDR3 sequence is CASSEATVSEQFF. The CDR3 region has the DNA TGTGCCAGCAGTGAAGCGACCGTGAGCGAGCAGTTCTTC.